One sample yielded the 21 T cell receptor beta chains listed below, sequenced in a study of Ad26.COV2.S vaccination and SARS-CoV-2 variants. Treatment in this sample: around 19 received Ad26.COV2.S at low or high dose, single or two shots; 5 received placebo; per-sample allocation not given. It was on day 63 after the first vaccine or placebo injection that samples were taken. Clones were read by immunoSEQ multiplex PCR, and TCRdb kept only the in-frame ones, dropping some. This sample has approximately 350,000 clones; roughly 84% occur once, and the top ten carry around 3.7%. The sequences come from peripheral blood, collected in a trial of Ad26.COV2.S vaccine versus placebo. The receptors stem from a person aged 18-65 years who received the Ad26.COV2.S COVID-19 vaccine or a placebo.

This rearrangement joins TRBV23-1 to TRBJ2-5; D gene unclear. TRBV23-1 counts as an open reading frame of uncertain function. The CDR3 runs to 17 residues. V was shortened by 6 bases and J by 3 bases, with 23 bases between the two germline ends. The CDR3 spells CASSSPLALGTKETQYF. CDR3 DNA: TGCGCCAGCAGCTCACCTCTGGCCCTTGGTACCAAAGAGACCCAGTACTTC.

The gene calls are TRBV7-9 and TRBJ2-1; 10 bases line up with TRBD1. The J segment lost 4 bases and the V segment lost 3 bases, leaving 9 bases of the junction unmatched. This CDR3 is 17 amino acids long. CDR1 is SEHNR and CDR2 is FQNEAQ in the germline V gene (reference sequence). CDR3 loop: CASSFEPGTGEYNEQFF. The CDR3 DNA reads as TGTGCCAGCAGCTTTGAACCCGGGACAGGGGAGTACAATGAGCAGTTCTTC.

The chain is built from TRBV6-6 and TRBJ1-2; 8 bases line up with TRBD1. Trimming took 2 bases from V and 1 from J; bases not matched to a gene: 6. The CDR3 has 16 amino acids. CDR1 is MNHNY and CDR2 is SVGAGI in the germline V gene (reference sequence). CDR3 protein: CASSYPPGQDNYGYTF. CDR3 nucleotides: TGTGCCAGCAGTTACCCGCCGGGACAGGATAACTATGGCTACACCTTC.

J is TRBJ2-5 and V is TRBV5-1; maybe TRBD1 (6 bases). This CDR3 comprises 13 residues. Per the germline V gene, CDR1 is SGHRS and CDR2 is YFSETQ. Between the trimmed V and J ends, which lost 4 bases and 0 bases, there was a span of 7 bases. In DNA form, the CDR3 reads TGCGCCAGCAGCCGGGACAACCAAGAGACCCAGTACTTC. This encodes CASSRDNQETQYF.

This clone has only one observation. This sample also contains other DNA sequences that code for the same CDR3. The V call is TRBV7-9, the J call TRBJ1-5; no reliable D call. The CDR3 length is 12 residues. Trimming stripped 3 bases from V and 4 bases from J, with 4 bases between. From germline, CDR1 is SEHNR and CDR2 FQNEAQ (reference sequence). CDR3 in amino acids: CASSFRNQPQHF. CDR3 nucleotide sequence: TGTGCCAGCAGCTTCAGAAATCAGCCCCAGCATTTT.

This CDR3 reads CASSYRGRPYEQYF. The CDR3 DNA sequence: TGTGCCAGCAGTTACAGGGGGCGGCCCTACGAGCAGTACTTC. The J gene is TRBJ2-7, the V gene TRBV6-2 or TRBV6-3, with 7 bases that match TRBD1. The CDR3 sequence is 14 residues long. Trimming took 2 bases from V and 2 from J; bases not matched to a gene: 3. CDR1 and CDR2 (germline): MNHEY, SVGEGT.

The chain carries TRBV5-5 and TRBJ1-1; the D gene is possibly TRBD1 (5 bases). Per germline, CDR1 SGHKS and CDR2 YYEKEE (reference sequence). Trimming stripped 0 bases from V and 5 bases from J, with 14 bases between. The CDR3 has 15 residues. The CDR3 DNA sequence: TGTGCCAGCAGCTTGGATAGCCAGGGTTTGACTGAAGCTTTCTTT. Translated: CASSLDSQGLTEAFF.

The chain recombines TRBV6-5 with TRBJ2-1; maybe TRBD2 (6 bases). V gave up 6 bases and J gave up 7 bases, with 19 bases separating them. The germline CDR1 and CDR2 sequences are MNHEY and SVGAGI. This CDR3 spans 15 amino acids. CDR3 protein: CASREPGVKGNEQFF. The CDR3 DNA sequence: TGTGCCAGCAGAGAGCCGGGAGTAAAGGGGAATGAGCAGTTCTTC.

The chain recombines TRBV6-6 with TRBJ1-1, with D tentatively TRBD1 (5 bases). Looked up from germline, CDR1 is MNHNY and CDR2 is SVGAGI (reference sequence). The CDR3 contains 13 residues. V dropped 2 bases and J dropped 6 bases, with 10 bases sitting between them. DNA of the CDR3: TGTGCCAGCAGTTACCTCAGGGTTCCTGAAGCTTTCTTT. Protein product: CASSYLRVPEAFF.

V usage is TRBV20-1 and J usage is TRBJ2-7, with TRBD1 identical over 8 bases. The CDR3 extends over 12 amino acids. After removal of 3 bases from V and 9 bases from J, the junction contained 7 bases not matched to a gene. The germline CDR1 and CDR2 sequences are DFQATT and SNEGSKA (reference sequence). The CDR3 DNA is TGCAGTGCTAGTTTTGACAGGGGACGGCAGTACTTC. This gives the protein CSASFDRGRQYF.

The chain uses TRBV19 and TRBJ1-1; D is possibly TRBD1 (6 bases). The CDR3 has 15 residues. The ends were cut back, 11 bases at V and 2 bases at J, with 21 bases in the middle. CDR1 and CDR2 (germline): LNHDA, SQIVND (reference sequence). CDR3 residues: CAVRGQIAPNTEAFF. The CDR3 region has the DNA TGTGCCGTAAGGGGACAAATTGCACCTAACACTGAAGCTTTCTTT.

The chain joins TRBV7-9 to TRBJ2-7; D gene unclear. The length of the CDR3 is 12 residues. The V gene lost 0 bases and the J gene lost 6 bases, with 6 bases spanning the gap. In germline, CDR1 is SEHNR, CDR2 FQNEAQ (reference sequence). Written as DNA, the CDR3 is TGTGCCAGCAGCTTAGCGGAAGGCGAGCAGTACTTC. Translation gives CASSLAEGEQYF.

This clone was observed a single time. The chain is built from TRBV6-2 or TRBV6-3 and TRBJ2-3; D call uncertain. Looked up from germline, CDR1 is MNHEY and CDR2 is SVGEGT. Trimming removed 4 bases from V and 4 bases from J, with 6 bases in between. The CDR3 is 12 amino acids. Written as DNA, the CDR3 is TGTGCCAGCAGTTCCCCCCCAGATACGCAGTATTTT. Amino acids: CASSSPPDTQYF.

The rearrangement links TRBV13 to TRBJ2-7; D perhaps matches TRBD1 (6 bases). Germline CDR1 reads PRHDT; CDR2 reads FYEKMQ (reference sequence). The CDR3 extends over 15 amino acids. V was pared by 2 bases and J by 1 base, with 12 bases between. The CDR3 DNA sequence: TGTGCCAGCAGCTTAACAGGGCGCGGGTCCTACGAGCAGTACTTC. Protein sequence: CASSLTGRGSYEQYF. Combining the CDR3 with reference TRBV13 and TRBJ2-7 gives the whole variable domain AAGVIQSPRHLIKEKRETATLKCYPIPRHDTVYWYQQGPGQDPQFLISFYEKMQSDKGSIPDRFSAQQFSDYHSELNMSSLELGDSALYFCASSLTGRGSYEQYFGPGTRLTVT.

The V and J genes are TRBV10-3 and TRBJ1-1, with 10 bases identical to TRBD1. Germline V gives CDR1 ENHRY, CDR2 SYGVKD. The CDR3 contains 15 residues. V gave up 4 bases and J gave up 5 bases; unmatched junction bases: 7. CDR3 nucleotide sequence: TGTGCCATCAGTGTTAGGACAGGGGGGGGTACTGAAGCTTTCTTT. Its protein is CAISVRTGGGTEAFF.

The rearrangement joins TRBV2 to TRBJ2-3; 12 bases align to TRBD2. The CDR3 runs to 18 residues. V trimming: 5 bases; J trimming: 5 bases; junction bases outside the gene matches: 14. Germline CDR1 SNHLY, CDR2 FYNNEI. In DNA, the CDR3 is TGTGCCAGCAGTCCCCGACTAGCGGGGGCCTCCGGTGGAGATACGCAGTATTTT. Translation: CASSPRLAGASGGDTQYF.

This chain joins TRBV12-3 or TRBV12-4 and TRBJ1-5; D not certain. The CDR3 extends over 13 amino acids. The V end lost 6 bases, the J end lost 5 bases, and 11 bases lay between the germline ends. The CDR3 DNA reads TGTGCCAGCAGCCCTTCCCAGGATCAGCCCCAGCATTTT. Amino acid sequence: CASSPSQDQPQHF.

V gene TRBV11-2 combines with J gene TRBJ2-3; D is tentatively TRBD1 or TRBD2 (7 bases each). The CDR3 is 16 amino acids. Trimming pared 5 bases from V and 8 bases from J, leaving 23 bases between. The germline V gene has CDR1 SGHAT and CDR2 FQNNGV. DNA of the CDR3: TGTGCCAGCAGCCCAGCCCAGGGGGGGCCCTCCGGTACGCAGTATTTT. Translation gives CASSPAQGGPSGTQYF.

CDR3 sequence (DNA): TGTGCCAGCAGCAAAGTGGGGTTGACAGGGAAGACCTACAATGAGCAGTTCTTC. This gives the protein CASSKVGLTGKTYNEQFF. The V and J genes are TRBV21-1 and TRBJ2-1; the table's D call TRBD1 went unverified against the DNA. TRBV21-1 is a documented pseudogene. The CDR3 sequence is 18 residues long.

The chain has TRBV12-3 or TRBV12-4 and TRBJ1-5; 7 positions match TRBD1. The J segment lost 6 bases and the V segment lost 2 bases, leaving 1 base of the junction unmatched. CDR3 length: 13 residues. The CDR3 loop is CASSLSGGQPQHF. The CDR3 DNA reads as TGTGCCAGCAGTTTATCAGGGGGTCAGCCCCAGCATTTT.

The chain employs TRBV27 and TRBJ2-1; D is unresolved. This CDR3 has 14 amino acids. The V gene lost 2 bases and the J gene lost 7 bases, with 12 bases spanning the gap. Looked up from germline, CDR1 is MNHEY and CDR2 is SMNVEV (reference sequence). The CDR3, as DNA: TGTGCCAGCAGTTTAGGGGTAGCAGGTAATGAGCAGTTCTTC. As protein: CASSLGVAGNEQFF.